The 25 T cell receptor beta chains reported below all come from one sample, sequenced in a study of cytomegalovirus exposure and HLA in healthy donors. Sequencing was performed with immunoSEQ multiplex PCR; in TCRdb, only in-frame clones are kept and a portion is missing. Of some 49,000 clones in the sample, 85% to 95% were seen once. Input material: PBMCs. The source of these receptors is a woman younger than 30 in good health and CMV-seropositive.

J is TRBJ2-5 and V is TRBV4-1, with 9 bases that match TRBD1. Germline V gives CDR1 MGHRA, CDR2 YSYEKL. V was clipped by 2 bases and J by 4 bases; unmatched bases: 2. The CDR3 has 14 residues. CDR3 bases: TGCGCCAGCAGCCAAACAGGGGGCTCAGAGACCCAGTACTTC. It codes for CASSQTGGSETQYF.

This rearrangement joins TRBV7-9 to TRBJ2-1; TRBD2 is a possible D gene (6 bases). The CDR3 runs to 17 residues. Germline V gene data show CDR1 as SEHNR and CDR2 as FQNEAQ (reference sequence). Trimming shortened V by 5 bases and J by 0 bases, and 17 bases separated the two germline ends. CDR3 DNA: TGTGCCAGCAGCAACGGGGCGGCGGGATTCTCCTACAATGAGCAGTTCTTC. The encoded protein is CASSNGAAGFSYNEQFF.

V usage is TRBV9 and J usage is TRBJ2-4, with D possibly being TRBD1 (5 bases). The CDR3 spans 15 residues. Per the germline V gene, CDR1 is SGDLS and CDR2 is YYNGEE. The V and J ends lost 0 bases and 6 bases respectively, with 13 bases between them. The CDR3 is CASSVGAGLGNIQYF. The CDR3 coding sequence is TGTGCCAGCAGCGTAGGGGCAGGGCTTGGAAACATTCAGTACTTC.

The chain uses TRBV2 and TRBJ2-5, with a tentative D call TRBD2 (5 bases). Per germline, CDR1 SNHLY and CDR2 FYNNEI. Deletions cut 5 bases from V and 4 bases from J, with 11 bases between. The CDR3 runs to 13 residues. The CDR3 sequence is CASSKDSVETQYF. In DNA, the CDR3 is TGTGCCAGCAGTAAGGACTCGGTAGAGACCCAGTACTTC.

The chain joins TRBV15 to TRBJ1-4; D not certain. V lost 1 base to trimming and J lost 2 bases, with 8 bases between them. CDR3 size: 15 residues. Germline-derived CDR1 and CDR2 are LNHNV and YYDKDF (reference sequence). DNA for the CDR3: TGTGCCACCAGCAGAGCAGGATTCACTAATGAAAAACTGTTTTTT. This translates into CATSRAGFTNEKLFF.

The chain couples TRBV4-3 to TRBJ1-6; a possible D gene is TRBD1 (5 bases). The CDR3 consists of 17 residues. Germline CDR1 is LGHNA and CDR2 is YSLEER. V lost 0 bases to trimming and J lost 0 bases, with 9 bases between them. CDR3 DNA sequence: TGCGCCAGCAGCCAAGATCGGGGGAGCTCCTATAATTCACCCCTCCACTTT. Protein product: CASSQDRGSSYNSPLHF.

This chain links TRBV6-5 with TRBJ2-2; TRBD2 matches 12 bases. Germline trimming cut 0 bases from V and 5 bases from J; bases unmatched to any gene: 1. Germline loops: CDR1 MNHEY, CDR2 SVGAGI. The CDR3 extends over 16 amino acids. The CDR3 sequence: CASSYSGTSGTGELFF. The CDR3 region has the DNA TGTGCCAGCAGTTACTCCGGGACTAGCGGGACCGGGGAGCTGTTTTTT.

The chain combines TRBV21-1 with TRBJ2-1; the D call in the table, TRBD2, was not verified against the DNA. TRBV21-1 is listed as a pseudogene. The CDR3 is 17 residues long. This CDR3 reads CASSKGRDSRSYNEQFF. The CDR3 coding sequence is TGTGCCAGCAGCAAAGGAAGGGACTCCCGCTCCTACAATGAGCAGTTCTTC.

The V call is TRBV18, the J call TRBJ2-3; 10 positions match TRBD2. Trimming at V came to 1 base and at J to 2 bases, leaving 6 bases not matched to a gene. Germline CDR1 and CDR2: KGHSH and LQKENI. This CDR3 has 17 residues. CDR3 sequence reads: CASSPLSSGSNTDTQYF. The CDR3 DNA follows: TGTGCCAGCTCACCACTGTCTAGCGGGAGTAACACAGATACGCAGTATTTT.

The CDR3 here is CASSVAAGTDTQYF. CDR3 nucleotides: TGTGCCAGCAGCGTAGCTGCAGGCACAGATACGCAGTATTTT. This chain connects TRBV9 to TRBJ2-3; D call uncertain. This CDR3 contains 14 residues. With 0 bases removed from V and 1 base from J, the gap between germline ends came to 6 bases. Per germline, CDR1 SGDLS and CDR2 YYNGEE. Full variable domain (rest looked up from reference TRBV9 and TRBJ2-3): DSGVTQTPKHLITATGQRVTLRCSPRSGDLSVYWYQQSLDQGLQFLIQYYNGEERAKGNILERFSAQQFPDLHSELNLSSLELGDSALYFCASSVAAGTDTQYFGPGTRLTVL.

V gene TRBV19 combines with J gene TRBJ2-2; TRBD1 matches at 10 bases. V lost 6 bases, J lost 6 bases, and 7 bases stayed unmatched. This CDR3 has 15 amino acids. CDR1 is LNHDA and CDR2 is SQIVND in the germline V gene (reference sequence). CDR3 protein: CASRRQGAPAGELFF. The CDR3 nucleotides are TGTGCCAGTAGACGACAGGGGGCCCCCGCCGGGGAGCTGTTTTTT.

The chain is built from TRBV30 and TRBJ1-4; D call uncertain. V gave up 4 bases and J gave up 3 bases, with 12 bases separating them. The CDR3 is 14 residues long. CDR1 GTSNPN and CDR2 SVGIG come from the germline V gene (reference sequence). The CDR3 bases are TGTGCCTGGACCTGGGAGGGCCCTAATGAAAAACTGTTTTTT. Encoded protein: CAWTWEGPNEKLFF. Full variable domain (remainder filled in from reference TRBV30 and TRBJ1-4): SQTIHQWPATLVQPVGSPLSLECTVEGTSNPNLYWYRQAAGRGLQLLFYSVGIGQISSEVPQNLSASRPQDRQFILSSKKLLLSDSGFYLCAWTWEGPNEKLFFGSGTQLSVL.

V is TRBV4-2 and J is TRBJ1-6; D not resolved. The germline gives CDR1 LGHNA, CDR2 YNFKEQ. The CDR3 runs to 14 residues. The germline V and J ends were trimmed by 4 bases and 4 bases, with 8 bases remaining between them. The CDR3 here is CASSLETYNSPLHF. DNA of the CDR3: TGTGCCAGCAGCCTTGAGACTTATAATTCACCCCTCCACTTT.

The chain has TRBV13 and TRBJ2-1; TRBD2 aligns across 8 bases. The V segment lost 4 bases and the J segment 5 bases; nucleotides outside the gene matches: 13. The CDR3 runs 17 residues. In germline, CDR1 is PRHDT, CDR2 FYEKMQ (reference sequence). CDR3 nucleotides: TGTGCCAGCAGCTCCACCTCTATGAGCGGGAGCCACAATGAGCAGTTCTTC. Translating gives CASSSTSMSGSHNEQFF.

This sequence joins TRBV9 and TRBJ2-1; 9 bases match TRBD2. J was trimmed by 3 bases and V by 3 bases; bases with no gene match: 13. This CDR3 spans 18 amino acids. CDR1 and CDR2 (germline): SGDLS, YYNGEE. The CDR3 region has the DNA TGTGCCAGCAGCGCCTATACTTCCGGGACTAGCAACTACAATGAGCAGTTCTTC. This translates into CASSAYTSGTSNYNEQFF.

This chain uses TRBV28 with TRBJ2-2; 8 positions match TRBD2. The trim removed 7 bases at V and 6 bases at J, leaving 13 bases unmatched. Per germline, CDR1 MDHEN and CDR2 SYDVKM. The CDR3 consists of 16 residues. CDR3 loop: CASMSPPGRASGELFF. CDR3 nucleotide sequence: TGTGCCAGCATGTCTCCTCCCGGGAGGGCCTCCGGGGAGCTGTTTTTT.

The chain has TRBV28 and TRBJ1-3; no clear D gene. In germline, CDR1 is MDHEN, CDR2 SYDVKM. Trimming stripped 3 bases from V and 4 bases from J, with 10 bases between. This CDR3 has 14 residues. CDR3 protein: CASSFTSRGNTIYF. CDR3 nucleotides: TGTGCCAGCAGTTTTACGTCTCGGGGAAACACCATATATTTT.

V and J are TRBV6-1 and TRBJ2-1; 7 bases are a match to TRBD2. Per the germline V gene, CDR1 is MNHNS and CDR2 is SASEGT. J gave up 0 bases and V 7 bases, and 6 bases lay outside the gene matches. The CDR3 has 15 amino acids. The CDR3 sequence is CASIGDYPSYNEQFF. CDR3 in DNA: TGTGCCAGCATTGGGGACTACCCCTCCTACAATGAGCAGTTCTTC.

The chain links TRBV10-3 to TRBJ1-5, with D perhaps matching TRBD1 (5 bases). V lost 6 bases and J 2 bases, leaving 5 bases between the germline ends. From germline, CDR1 is ENHRY and CDR2 SYGVKD. CDR3 length: 12 amino acids. The CDR3 here is CAIRQGNQPQHF. CDR3 nucleotides: TGTGCCATCAGACAGGGCAATCAGCCCCAGCATTTT.

There are a few counts of this clone. Germline and junction disagree at one end, which may indicate a read error. This chain uses TRBV7-7 with TRBJ2-7; 11 bases match TRBD2. The CDR3 is made up of 15 amino acids. Germline CDR1 is SSHAT and CDR2 is FNYEAQ (reference sequence). DNA of the CDR3: TGTGCTAGCACCGGGACTAGCGGATTCTCCTACGAGCAGTACTTC. Amino acid sequence: CASTGTSGFSYEQYF.

This clone was seen once. The rearrangement uses TRBV27 and TRBJ1-3; D is uncertain. This CDR3 spans 16 amino acids. Germline assignment: CDR1 MNHEY and CDR2 SMNVEV (reference sequence). Trimming cost V 7 bases and J 4 bases, with 20 bases left between them. Written as DNA, the CDR3 is TGTGCCAGCAATACAGATACATTAGATTGGGGAAACACCATATATTTT. Protein product: CASNTDTLDWGNTIYF.

The chain combines TRBV4-1 with TRBJ2-1, with TRBD2 identical over 10 bases. The ends lost 4 bases at V and 9 bases at J; junction bases unmatched: 18. Germline lookup yields CDR1 MGHRA and CDR2 YSYEKL. The CDR3 length is 18 residues. CDR3: CASSLATGASGSSSEQFF. The CDR3 coding sequence is TGCGCCAGCAGCCTCGCTACTGGGGCTAGCGGGAGTTCGAGTGAGCAGTTCTTC.

This chain connects TRBV28 to TRBJ1-5, with 8 positions matching TRBD1. This CDR3 comprises 11 residues. V was clipped by 4 bases and J by 16 bases; unmatched bases: 6. Germline V gives CDR1 MDHEN, CDR2 SYDVKM. Here the CDR3 reads CASSSDRGQHF. DNA of the CDR3: TGTGCCAGCAGTTCCGACAGGGGCCAACATTTT.

V is TRBV29-1 and J is TRBJ1-1, with TRBD1 matching over 8 bases. V lost 4 bases to trimming and J lost 4 bases; unmatched junction nucleotides: 11. CDR1 is SQVTM, CDR2 ANQGSEA, per germline. The CDR3 contains 15 residues. The DNA for the CDR3 is TGCAGCGTTGTATCGAGACAGGGGTTTAGCACTGAAGCTTTCTTT. This encodes CSVVSRQGFSTEAFF.

This chain links TRBV11-1 with TRBJ2-7; tentative D call: TRBD1 (6 bases). Between the trimmed V and J ends, which lost 5 bases and 3 bases, there was a span of 23 bases. Germline V lookup: CDR1 SGHAT, CDR2 FQDESV (reference sequence). CDR3 length: 17 residues. As DNA, the CDR3 is TGTGCCAGCAGCCGAGCCATCACCGGACAGTCGGGCTACGAGCAGTACTTC. It yields the protein CASSRAITGQSGYEQYF.